A selection of T cell receptor beta chains follows, all from one sample in a study of shared clonotypes between healthy human individuals. Repertoires were generated with immunoSEQ multiplex PCR, while TCRdb's copy carries only in-frame clones and drops some. The table has 950,000 to 1,100,000 clones, more than 75% seen once. The specimen sequenced was memory CD4+ T cells from PBMCs. The source is a man younger than 35 in good health. Some clones in this sample may be carry-over from other donors' samples. Each CDR3 is given with its conserved first and last residue. The order of the fields is D gene, V gene, CDR3 length, J gene, CDR3 protein, CDR3 DNA. The D gene is left open where the match is weak.

>.|TRBV7-2|15|TRBJ1-1
CASSLVSRMNTEAFF
TGTGCCAGCAGCTTAGTCAGTCGTATGAACACTGAAGCTTTCTTT
>TRBD1|TRBV7-2|16|TRBJ2-5
CASSWTPGGSGETQYF
TGTGCCAGCAGCTGGACCCCAGGGGGCTCGGGAGAGACCCAGTACTTC
>.|TRBV28|13|TRBJ1-1
CASSDRASTEAFF
TGTGCCAGCAGCGACAGAGCATCCACTGAAGCTTTCTTT
>TRBD2|TRBV7-9|16|TRBJ2-5
CASSLTSGIVRETQYF
TGTGCCAGCAGCTTAACTAGCGGGATTGTCCGCGAGACCCAGTACTTC
>.|TRBV19|14|TRBJ1-5
CASSIAGLYQPQHF
TGTGCCAGTAGTATCGCGGGACTGTATCAGCCCCAGCATTTT
>.|TRBV14|13|TRBJ2-3
CASSTRGGNTQYF
TGTGCCAGCAGCACCCGAGGGGGGAATACGCAGTATTTT
>.|TRBV11-3|13|TRBJ2-7
CASSFSGISEQYF
TGTGCCAGCAGCTTCTCAGGGATCAGCGAGCAGTACTTC
>.|TRBV5-4|15|TRBJ2-1
CASSLTSNSYNEQFF
TGTGCCAGCAGCTTGACGTCAAACTCCTACAATGAGCAGTTCTTC
>TRBD1|TRBV5-1|16|TRBJ2-2
CASSRRGQVKDGELFF
TGCGCCAGCAGCCGCCGGGGACAGGTGAAAGACGGGGAGCTGTTTTTT
>TRBD1|TRBV19|14|TRBJ1-5
CASSNDREGQPQHF
TGTGCCAGTAGTAATGACAGGGAAGGTCAGCCCCAGCATTTT